Following are 3 T cell receptor beta chains from one sample sequenced in a study of T cell responses to AZD1222 COVID-19 vaccine. The protocol was immunoSEQ multiplex PCR, while the TCRdb copy is restricted to in-frame clones and leaves out a portion. The table records more than 150,000 clones, over 90% of them present only once. The sample here was peripheral blood, taken 28 days after the second AZD1222 dose. These receptors originate from an adult who received the AZD1222 COVID-19 vaccine.

In this sample, this clone turned up once. This chain links TRBV7-3 with TRBJ2-1; either TRBD1 or TRBD2 may supply D (5 bases each). The CDR3 spans 14 residues. Germline values: CDR1 SGHTA, CDR2 FQGTGA. V was clipped by 5 bases and J by 5 bases, with 13 bases between them. In DNA form, the CDR3 reads TGTGCCAGCAGCCCAACTCCGGGACACAATGAGCAGTTCTTC. Its translation is CASSPTPGHNEQFF.

The V gene is TRBV18, the J gene TRBJ1-1, with D uncertain. CDR1 and CDR2 (germline): KGHSH, LQKENI. V was shortened by 2 bases and J by 3 bases, with 10 bases between the two germline ends. This CDR3 has 14 amino acids. The CDR3 sequence is CASSPGRGDTEAFF. DNA of the CDR3: TGTGCCAGCTCACCAGGCCGCGGGGACACTGAAGCTTTCTTT.

This chain uses TRBV7-9 with TRBJ1-1, with 9 nucleotides matching TRBD1. This CDR3 spans 15 amino acids. Losses at the gene ends were 1 base for V and 5 bases for J; bases not matched to a gene: 5. From germline, CDR1 is SEHNR and CDR2 FQNEAQ (reference sequence). The CDR3 loop is CASSLGETGGTEAFF. The CDR3 DNA sequence: TGTGCCAGCAGCTTAGGAGAGACAGGGGGAACTGAAGCTTTCTTT. Complete variable domain (other parts from reference TRBV7-9 and TRBJ1-1): DTGVSQNPRHKITKRGQNVTFRCDPISEHNRLYWYRQTLGQGPEFLTYFQNEAQLEKSRLLSDRFSAERPKGSFSTLEIQRTEQGDSAMYLCASSLGETGGTEAFFGQGTRLTVV.